This is a list of T cell receptor beta chains from one sample in a study of human thymus T cells. Libraries were prepared by immunoSEQ multiplex PCR; TCRdb keeps only in-frame clonotypes and omits some of them. The sample lists over 35,000 clones, approximately 95% occurring once. Sequencing was performed on blood. The receptors come from a boy under two years old with a congenital heart defect but otherwise immunologically healthy. Both conserved end residues are part of each CDR3. D genes are given only for firm matches. A row's size may be missing; if present it is once, few, many or a size class.

abundance	v_gene	j_gene	d_gene	CDR3nt	CDR3aa
NA	TRBV10-2	TRBJ1-2	NA	TGCGCCAGCAGTTCTACAGGCAACTATGGCTACACCTTC	CASSSTGNYGYTF
NA	TRBV30	TRBJ2-5	NA	TGTGCCTGGAGTGGTAGCGGCGGGACCCAGTACTTC	CAWSGSGGTQYF
NA	TRBV7-9	TRBJ2-5	TRBD2	TGTGCCAGCAGCTTAGTAGTTTTGCGGGGGGGCCTCCAAGAGACCCAGTACTTC	CASSLVVLRGGLQETQYF
NA	TRBV6-1	TRBJ1-3	NA	TGTGCCAGCAGTGATCGGTGGAAAGGAAACACCATATATTTT	CASSDRWKGNTIYF
NA	TRBV5-4	TRBJ2-7	TRBD2	TGTGCCAGCAGCGAATTAGCGGGGGGGCCGGGGGAGCAGTACTTC	CASSELAGGPGEQYF
NA	TRBV5-8	TRBJ1-5	TRBD1	TGTGCCAGCAGGAGTACAGGGGGCGGGCAGCCCCAGCATTTT	CASRSTGGGQPQHF
NA	TRBV27	TRBJ2-2	NA	TGTGCCAGCAGTTTTGGGGGCACCGGGGAGCTGTTTTTT	CASSFGGTGELFF
NA	TRBV6-1	TRBJ2-5	TRBD2	TGTGCCAGCAGTGCTAGCTGGGGGGGGGAGACCCAGTACTTC	CASSASWGGETQYF
once	TRBV4-1	TRBJ2-7	NA	TGCGCCAGCAGCCAAAATGAAGGGTTCGAGCAGTACTTC	CASSQNEGFEQYF
NA	TRBV9	TRBJ2-3	NA	TGTGCCAGCAGCGGCGGGACTAGCACAGATACGCAGTATTTT	CASSGGTSTDTQYF
NA	TRBV9	TRBJ2-1	TRBD2	TGTGCCAGCAGCGCTTGGGGAGGGGAGCAGTTCTTC	CASSAWGGEQFF
NA	TRBV7-2	TRBJ1-5	TRBD1	TGTGCCAGCAGCCCGAGGACAGGGAGTTCTTGGGAAGCCCAGCATTTT	CASSPRTGSSWEAQHF
NA	TRBV25-1	TRBJ2-3	TRBD1	TGTGCCAGCAGTGACTGGGACAGGGCGTGGATGGATACGCAGTATTTT	CASSDWDRAWMDTQYF
NA	TRBV5-1	TRBJ1-2	NA	TGCGCCAGCAGCTTGACAGGGTACCGAGCTCTTAACTATGGCTACACCTTC	CASSLTGYRALNYGYTF
NA	TRBV7-8	TRBJ2-6	NA	TGTGCCAGCAGCTTATACGGGCTGGGCACTAGAGCCAACGTCCTGACTTTC	CASSLYGLGTRANVLTF
NA	TRBV28	TRBJ2-7	NA	TGTGCCAGCTTTACGGATCCCTACGAGCAGTACTTC	CASFTDPYEQYF
few	TRBV29-1	TRBJ1-1	TRBD1	TGCAGCGCGTCGGGACAGACCAACACTGAAGCTTTCTTT	CSASGQTNTEAFF
NA	TRBV7-2	TRBJ1-1	NA	TGTGCCAGCAGCTTAGGTTTAGCCACTGAAGCTTTCTTT	CASSLGLATEAFF
NA	TRBV5-4	TRBJ2-3	TRBD1	TGTGCCAGCAGCTGGACAGGGGGCGCAGATACGCAGTATTTT	CASSWTGGADTQYF
NA	TRBV7-8	TRBJ2-5	TRBD2	TGTGCCAGCAGTCGGACTAGCCGGGGGCAAGAGACCCAGTACTTC	CASSRTSRGQETQYF
NA	TRBV7-7	TRBJ2-5	TRBD1	TGTGCCAGCAGCACCGGGACAGGGGGGCGGTTAGAGACCCAGTACTTC	CASSTGTGGRLETQYF
NA	TRBV7-2	TRBJ1-3	NA	TGTGCCAGCAGCTTAGTCGGCAGCTCTGGAAACACCATATATTTT	CASSLVGSSGNTIYF
NA	TRBV28	TRBJ2-3	TRBD2	TGTGCCAGCAGTTTACTAGCGGGGTCCTCTGATACGCAGTATTTT	CASSLLAGSSDTQYF
once	TRBV4-3	TRBJ2-3	TRBD2	TGCGCCAGCAGCCAGCTACTAGCGTCTAGCACAGATACGCAGTATTTT	CASSQLLASSTDTQYF
NA	TRBV18	TRBJ2-3	NA	TGTGCCAGCTCACCAGGGACTAGCACAGATACGCAGTATTTT	CASSPGTSTDTQYF
once	TRBV7-2	TRBJ1-3	NA	TGTGCCAGCAGCTCTGGAAACACCATATATTTT	CASSSGNTIYF
NA	TRBV4-1	TRBJ1-2	NA	TGCGCCAGCAGATCACCCGCGAGGTACTATGGCTACACCTTC	CASRSPARYYGYTF